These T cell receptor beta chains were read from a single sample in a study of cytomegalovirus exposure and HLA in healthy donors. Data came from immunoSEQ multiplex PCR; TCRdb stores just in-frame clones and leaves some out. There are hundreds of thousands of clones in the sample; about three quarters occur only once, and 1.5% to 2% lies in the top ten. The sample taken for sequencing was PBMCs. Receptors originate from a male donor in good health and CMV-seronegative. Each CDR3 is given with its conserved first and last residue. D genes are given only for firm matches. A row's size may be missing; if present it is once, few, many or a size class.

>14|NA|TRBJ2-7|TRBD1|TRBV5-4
TGTGCCAGCAGCTTGTGGGACAGGGCCTACGAGCAGTACTTC
CASSLWDRAYEQYF
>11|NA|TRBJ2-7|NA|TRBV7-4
TGTGCCTGGGGGGAGTTCCACGAGCAGTACTTC
CAWGEFHEQYF
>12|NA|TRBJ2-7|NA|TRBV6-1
TGTGCCAGCAGTGAAGCTAATCCCGAGCAGTACTTC
CASSEANPEQYF
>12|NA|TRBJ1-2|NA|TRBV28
TGTGCCAGCAGGCCGACGGGCTATGGCTACACCTTC
CASRPTGYGYTF
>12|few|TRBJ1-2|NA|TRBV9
TGTGCCAGCAGCGGTCCACTGTGGGGCTACACCTTC
CASSGPLWGYTF
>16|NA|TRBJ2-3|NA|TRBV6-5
TGTGCCAGCAGTTTCAGACAGTTCAAATTCACAGATACGCAGTATTTT
CASSFRQFKFTDTQYF
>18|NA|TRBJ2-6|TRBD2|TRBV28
TGTGCCACCCGAAACCAGCGGGAGGGAGACTCTGGGGCCAACGTCCTGACTTTC
CATRNQREGDSGANVLTF
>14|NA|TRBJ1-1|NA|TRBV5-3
TGTGCCAGAAGCTTGCGACACGGCAACACTGAAGCTTTCTTT
CARSLRHGNTEAFF
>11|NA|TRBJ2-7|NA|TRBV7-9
TGTGCCAGCAGCCTCTCCTACGAGCAGTACTTC
CASSLSYEQYF
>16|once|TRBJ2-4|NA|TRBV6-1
TGTGCCAGCAGTGAAGCGACCGGGACTGTGTCAAACATTCAGTACTTC
CASSEATGTVSNIQYF
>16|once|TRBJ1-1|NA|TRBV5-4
TGTGCCAGCAGCTTAGGGGGAAGGGGCGGAGACACTGAAGCTTTCTTT
CASSLGGRGGDTEAFF
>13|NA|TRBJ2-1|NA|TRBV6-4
TGTGCCAGCAGTGAGACCCGAGGAAATGAGCAGTTCTTC
CASSETRGNEQFF
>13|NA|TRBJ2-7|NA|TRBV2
TGTGCCAGCAGTGAAGCCGGAGCCGGGGAGCAGTACTTC
CASSEAGAGEQYF
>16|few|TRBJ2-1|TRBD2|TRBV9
TGTGCCAGCAGCGTAGTTGACGGGGGGGCCTACAATGAGCAGTTCTTC
CASSVVDGGAYNEQFF
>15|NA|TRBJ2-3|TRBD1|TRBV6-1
TGTGCCAGCAGTGGAGACAGGGGGCAAACAGATACGCAGTATTTT
CASSGDRGQTDTQYF
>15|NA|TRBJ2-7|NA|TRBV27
TGTGCCAGCAGTTTAACGGTACCCCCCTACTACGAGCAGTACTTC
CASSLTVPPYYEQYF
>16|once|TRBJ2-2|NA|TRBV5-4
TGTGCCAGCAGCCCAGACAGCCTAACTGACACCGGGGAGCTGTTTTTT
CASSPDSLTDTGELFF
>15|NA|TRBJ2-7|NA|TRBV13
TGTGCCAGCAGCTTAGAACGAGGGTCTTCCTACGAGCAGTACTTC
CASSLERGSSYEQYF
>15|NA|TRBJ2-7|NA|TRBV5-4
TGTGCCAGCAGCCCGGGCTGGGAGCGGGTATACGAGCAGTACTTC
CASSPGWERVYEQYF
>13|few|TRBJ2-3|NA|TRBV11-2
TGTGCCAGCAGCTTAGAGCGGTTAGATACGCAGTATTTT
CASSLERLDTQYF
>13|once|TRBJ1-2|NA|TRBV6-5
TGTGCCAGCGCGAGGGGGTGGGACTATGGCTACACCTTC
CASARGWDYGYTF
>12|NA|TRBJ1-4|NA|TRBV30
TGTGCCTTACAGGGAGATAGTGAAAAACTGTTTTTT
CALQGDSEKLFF
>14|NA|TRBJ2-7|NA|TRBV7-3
TGTGCCAGCAGCTTAACACTAGCCCACGCCGAGCAGTACTTC
CASSLTLAHAEQYF
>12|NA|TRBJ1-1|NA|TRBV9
TGTGCCAGCAGCCCTCGGGGGGAGGGACCTTTCTTT
CASSPRGEGPFF
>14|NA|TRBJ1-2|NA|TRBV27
TGTGCCAGCAGAAGGGGTGGACCCTCTGCTGGCTACACCTTC
CASRRGGPSAGYTF
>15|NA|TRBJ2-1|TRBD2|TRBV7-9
TGTGCCAGCAGCCAAACTAGCGGGGGGGACAATGAGCAGTTCTTC
CASSQTSGGDNEQFF
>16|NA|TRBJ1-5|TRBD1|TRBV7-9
TGTGCCAGCAGCCCGGTCCAGACAGGGGTCAATCAGCCCCAGCATTTT
CASSPVQTGVNQPQHF
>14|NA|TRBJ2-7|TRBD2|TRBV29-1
TGCAGCGTTGCCGGGACTAGCGGGGGGGGCGAGCAGTACTTC
CSVAGTSGGGEQYF
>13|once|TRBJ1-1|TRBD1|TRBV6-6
TGTGCCAGCAGCCAGACAGGGAGGCCTGAAGCTTTCTTT
CASSQTGRPEAFF
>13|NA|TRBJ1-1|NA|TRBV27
TGTGCCAGCAGTTTATCCGAGGTTTCGGAAGCTTTCTTT
CASSLSEVSEAFF
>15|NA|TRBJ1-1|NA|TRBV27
TGTGCCAGCAGTTCTTTCGGGGCGGGGGACACTGAAGCTTTCTTT
CASSSFGAGDTEAFF
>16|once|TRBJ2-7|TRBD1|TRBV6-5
TGTGCCAGCAGTTACTCGACAGGGGAAATTTCCTACGAGCAGTACTTC
CASSYSTGEISYEQYF
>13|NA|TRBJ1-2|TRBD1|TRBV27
TGTGCCAGCAGTCCCCGACAGGGATATGGCTACACCTTC
CASSPRQGYGYTF
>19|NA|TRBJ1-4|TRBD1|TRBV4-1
TGCGCCAGCAGCCATCCGAGGGACAGGTCCCAACATAACATTGAAAAACTGTTTTTT
CASSHPRDRSQHNIEKLFF
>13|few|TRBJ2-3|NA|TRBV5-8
TGTGCCAGCAGCTGGACTGGCACAGATACGCAGTATTTT
CASSWTGTDTQYF
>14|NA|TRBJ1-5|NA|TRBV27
TGTGCCAGCAGTTTGAATGGCGCGGTTAAGCCCCAGCATTTT
CASSLNGAVKPQHF
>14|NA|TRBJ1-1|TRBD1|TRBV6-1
TGTGCCAGCAGCCCCAATACAGGGGGAACTGAAGCTTTCTTT
CASSPNTGGTEAFF
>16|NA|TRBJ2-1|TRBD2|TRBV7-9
TGTGCCAGCAGCTTATACCTAGCGGGAGGTTACAATGAGCAGTTCTTC
CASSLYLAGGYNEQFF
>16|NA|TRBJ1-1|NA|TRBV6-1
TGTGCCAGCAGTGAAGGGGGCAGCTTCATGAACACTGAAGCTTTCTTT
CASSEGGSFMNTEAFF
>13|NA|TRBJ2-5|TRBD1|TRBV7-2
TGTGCCAGCAGCTCGGACAGGGTGGGGACCCAGTACTTC
CASSSDRVGTQYF
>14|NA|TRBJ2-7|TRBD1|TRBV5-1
TGCGCCAGCAGAAGGGACAGCAACTCCTACGAGCAGTACTTC
CASRRDSNSYEQYF
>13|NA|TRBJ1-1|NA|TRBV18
TGTGCCAGCTCACGAGACAGAGAGAGTGAAGCTTTCTTT
CASSRDRESEAFF
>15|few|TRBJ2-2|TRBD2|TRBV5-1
TGCGCCAGCAGCTTTAGCGGGACAAACACCGGGGAGCTGTTTTTT
CASSFSGTNTGELFF
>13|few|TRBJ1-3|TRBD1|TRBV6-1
TGTGCCAGCCGCAGGGGGGCTGGAAACACCATATATTTT
CASRRGAGNTIYF
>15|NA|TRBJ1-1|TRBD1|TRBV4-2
TGTGCCAGCAGCACCGACGGGACAGGGGACACTGAAGCTTTCTTT
CASSTDGTGDTEAFF
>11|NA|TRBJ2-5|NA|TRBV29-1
TGCAGCGTTGTCCCGGGGGAGACCCAGTACTTC
CSVVPGETQYF
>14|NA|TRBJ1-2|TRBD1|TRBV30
TGTGCCTGGAAGGGGGCAGGGTCGGACTATGGCTACACCTTC
CAWKGAGSDYGYTF
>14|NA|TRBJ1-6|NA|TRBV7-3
TGTGCCAGCAGCTTAAGGACAGCAAATTCACCCCTCCACTTT
CASSLRTANSPLHF
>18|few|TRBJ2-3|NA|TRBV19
TGTGCCAGTAGAGACAGCCGAGCTCATATCAGGTGGGGAGATACGCAGTATTTT
CASRDSRAHIRWGDTQYF
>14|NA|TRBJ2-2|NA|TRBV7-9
TGTGCCAGCAGCTTCCAGGGGCGAACCGGGGAGCTGTTTTTT
CASSFQGRTGELFF
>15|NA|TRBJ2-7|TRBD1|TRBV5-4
TGTGCCAGCAGCCCAACCTCGACAGGGGCCTACGAGCAGTACTTC
CASSPTSTGAYEQYF
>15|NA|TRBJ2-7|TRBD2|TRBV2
TGTGCCAGCGGGACTAGCGGGGGCCGTGGGTACGAGCAGTACTTC
CASGTSGGRGYEQYF